The 10 T cell receptor beta chains in this list originate from one sample, sequenced in a study of blood T cell repertoires in COVID-19. Repertoires were generated with immunoSEQ multiplex PCR, while TCRdb's copy carries only in-frame clones and drops some. The sample includes 65,000 to 75,000 clones, 80% to 85% of them seen just once. Source material: peripheral blood. These TCRs come from a man aged 80 or over with acute or convalescent COVID-19.

J is TRBJ2-2 and V is TRBV5-1, with D possibly being TRBD1 (5 bases). V gave up 2 bases and J gave up 2 bases, with 10 bases separating them. Looked up from germline, CDR1 is SGHRS and CDR2 is YFSETQ. The CDR3 is made up of 15 amino acids. For the CDR3, the DNA is TGCGCCAGCAGCTTCTCCCAGGGCAACACCGGGGAGCTGTTTTTT. Its translation is CASSFSQGNTGELFF.

The CDR3 sequence: CASTLTTSGGAGISGELFF. CDR3 DNA sequence: TGTGCCAGCACCTTGACGACTAGCGGGGGGGCCGGGATATCCGGGGAGCTGTTTTTT. This chain connects TRBV11-2 to TRBJ2-2; 14 bases fit TRBD2. This CDR3 is built from 19 residues. Germline V gene lookup returns CDR1 SGHAT and CDR2 FQNNGV. J gave up 6 bases and V 7 bases, and 16 bases lay outside the gene matches.

This clone appeared a few times. The chain uses TRBV2 and TRBJ2-7, with D maybe TRBD1 (6 bases). The CDR3 extends over 12 amino acids. Germline CDR1 is SNHLY and CDR2 is FYNNEI. V lost 6 bases, J lost 3 bases, and 9 bases lay in between. The CDR3 DNA reads TGTGCCAGCAGGGACAGTTACTACGAGCAGTACTTC. Its translation is CASRDSYYEQYF.

A single count supports this clone. V is TRBV11-2 and J is TRBJ2-3; 9 positions agree with TRBD1. CDR1 and CDR2 (germline): SGHAT, FQNNGV. The junction had 3 bases not matched to a gene; V was cut back by 5 bases and J by 3 bases. The CDR3 runs 14 residues. The CDR3 nucleotides are TGTGCCAGCAGCCAGGGACAGGGAACAGATACGCAGTATTTT. Protein product: CASSQGQGTDTQYF.

This chain uses TRBV5-1 with TRBJ1-1; 10 bases agree with TRBD1. The V gene end was trimmed by 6 bases and the J gene end by 6 bases; junction bases not matched to a gene: 2. Germline CDR1 is SGHRS and CDR2 is YFSETQ. The CDR3 is 12 amino acids. CDR3 residues: CASKGQGAEAFF. CDR3 sequence (DNA): TGCGCCAGCAAAGGACAGGGGGCTGAAGCTTTCTTT.

This clone appeared once. This chain connects TRBV3-1 (or the pseudogene TRBV3-2) to TRBJ2-7, with 7 bases fitting TRBD1. J was trimmed by 3 bases and V by 1 base; bases with no gene match: 3. The CDR3 length is 14 residues. Germline assignment: CDR1 LGHDT and CDR2 YNNKEL (reference sequence). The CDR3 loop is CASSQGYRGYEQYF. The DNA of the CDR3 is TGTGCCAGCAGCCAAGGGTACAGGGGCTACGAGCAGTACTTC.

This clone showed up just once. The chain combines TRBV5-5 with TRBJ2-1; 9 bases are a match to TRBD2. The J segment lost 8 bases and the V segment lost 2 bases, leaving 8 bases of the junction unmatched. The CDR3 is made up of 15 amino acids. Germline V lookup: CDR1 SGHKS, CDR2 YYEKEE (reference sequence). In DNA, the CDR3 is TGTGCCAGCAGCTTCACCGGGACTAGCTCTTATGAGCAGTTCTTC. It encodes CASSFTGTSSYEQFF.

This chain joins TRBV7-9 and TRBJ2-3, with a possible D match to TRBD2 (5 bases). This CDR3 region has 16 residues. Germline-derived CDR1 and CDR2 are SEHNR and FQNEAQ (reference sequence). V lost 5 bases and J 2 bases, leaving 17 bases between the germline ends. The CDR3 DNA sequence: TGTGCCAGCAGCCCCCCGGACTCTCTATTCACAGATACGCAGTATTTT. It translates to CASSPPDSLFTDTQYF.

The chain recombines TRBV6-6 with TRBJ2-7; unclear D gene. The V end was cut by 6 bases, the J end by 3 bases, with 12 bases between. Germline lookup yields CDR1 MNHNY and CDR2 SVGAGI (reference sequence). This CDR3 region has 13 residues. In DNA form, the CDR3 reads TGTGCCAGCAGACGGCCGTCGGGCTACGAGCAGTACTTC. Translating it yields CASRRPSGYEQYF.

The CDR3 DNA sequence: TGTGCCAGCAGCCAAGATTATCAGCAAGAGACCCAGTACTTC. This gives the protein CASSQDYQQETQYF. The rearrangement uses TRBV3-1 (or the pseudogene TRBV3-2) and TRBJ2-5; D call uncertain. The CDR3 length is 14 residues. Germline V gene lookup returns CDR1 LGHDT and CDR2 YNNKEL (reference sequence). Trimming pared 0 bases from V and 2 bases from J, leaving 7 bases between.